This T cell receptor beta chain was obtained from a study of blood T cell repertoires in COVID-19. Study-level background: PBMCs, B-cell-depleted T cells, or T cells were the source of the cDNA or gDNA that made up the material.

This clone has only one observation. This CDR3 is 13 amino acids long. CDR1 and CDR2 (germline): SGDLS, YYNGEE. Trimming shortened V by 4 bases and J by 3 bases, and 10 bases separated the two germline ends. Authors' analysis steps: Reference gene primer amplification yielded estimated nucleated cell counts. Data came from immunoSEQ multiplex PCR; TCRdb stores just in-frame clones and leaves some out. V and J calls and clone size are copied from that table; D and trimming were computed from the DNA. The sample has a few hundred thousand clones; 70% to 90% are singletons. The study recruited people aged about 18 to 89 years across about two dozen US areas. Each participant's cohort was designated according to participant-reported clinical history.

Sequencing was done on a sample of PBMCs or T cells enriched from blood (not recorded which). The receptor was isolated from a young woman who had recovered from COVID-19. The chain carries TRBV9 and TRBJ1-1; D is perhaps TRBD1 (6 bases). The CDR3 bases are TGTGCCAGCAGCCGAGGGGGGGACACTGAAGCTTTCTTT. Its protein is CASSRGGDTEAFF.